This paragraph reports one T cell receptor beta chain. Clones were sequenced by immunoSEQ multiplex PCR, and TCRdb holds only the in-frame ones, with some missing. Of 45,000 to 55,000 clones listed, 94% are singletons. The data stem from a study of OX40 agonist ivuxolimab in advanced cancers. V lost 10 bases to trimming and J lost 0 bases, with 10 bases between them. CDR1 and CDR2 (germline): LNHDA, SQIVND (reference sequence). CDR3 length: 13 amino acids. The V call is TRBV19, the J call TRBJ1-3; D not certain. This TCR was recovered from an adult with an advanced solid tumor such as melanoma, head and neck, liver or kidney cancer. Sequencing was performed on CD4+ or CD8+ T cells sorted from blood, taken in a trial of the OX40 agonist ivuxolimab. The CDR3 loop reads CATTLDSGNTIYF. CDR3 nucleotide sequence: TGTGCCACTACCTTAGACTCTGGAAACACCATATATTTT.